These 29 T cell receptor beta chains were all obtained from the same sample, sequenced in a study of radiation and T cells in renal cell carcinoma. Clones were read by immunoSEQ multiplex PCR, and TCRdb kept only the in-frame ones, dropping some. The top ten hold 12% of the sample, which has 140,000 or so clones, roughly 88% seen once. Time point specified: baseline pretreatment blood. Treatment here: 15 Gy SBRT to primary tumor, nephrectomy 4 weeks later. The specimen was blood, collected from a patient whose treatment included radiotherapy and nephrectomy. These receptors were taken from a woman aged 45-65 years with renal cell carcinoma.

The rearrangement links TRBV6-1 to TRBJ1-2, with D possibly matching TRBD1 (5 bases). The CDR3 is 11 residues long. Germline loops: CDR1 MNHNS, CDR2 SASEGT. Trimming shortened V by 6 bases and J by 8 bases, and 10 bases separated the two germline ends. The chain's CDR3 is CASSEWGGYTF. The CDR3 DNA follows: TGTGCCAGCAGCGAGTGGGGCGGCTACACCTTC.

This chain links TRBV6-6 with TRBJ2-7; TRBD2 is a possible D gene (5 bases). Looked up from germline, CDR1 is MNHNY and CDR2 is SVGAGI (reference sequence). The CDR3 has 14 amino acids. V was trimmed by 0 bases and J by 2 bases, leaving 8 bases between them. CDR3 region: CASSYSRGTYEQYF. The CDR3 nucleotides read TGTGCCAGCAGTTACTCACGGGGAACCTACGAGCAGTACTTC.

The CDR3 sequence is CASSTGGIGQFF. CDR3 DNA sequence: TGTGCCAGCAGTACCGGAGGGATTGGGCAGTTCTTC. The chain employs TRBV6-5 and TRBJ2-1; perhaps TRBD2 as D (6 bases). The V and J ends lost 5 bases and 12 bases respectively, with 14 bases between them. In germline, CDR1 is MNHEY, CDR2 SVGAGI. The CDR3 totals 12 residues.

The chain recombines TRBV6-5 with TRBJ1-2; 8 bases align to TRBD1. V gave up 0 bases and J gave up 5 bases; unmatched junction bases: 5. Per germline, CDR1 MNHEY and CDR2 SVGAGI. The CDR3 consists of 15 residues. The chain's CDR3 is CASSYSKTGGYGYTF. CDR3 in DNA: TGTGCCAGCAGTTACTCGAAAACAGGGGGGTATGGCTACACCTTC.

The chain uses TRBV19 and TRBJ1-2; 10 nucleotides align to TRBD1. The CDR3 runs to 15 residues. The germline V gene encodes CDR1 LNHDA and CDR2 SQIVND (reference sequence). V was pared by 6 bases and J by 4 bases, with 8 bases of the junction left unmatched. The CDR3 region has the DNA TGTGCCAGTAGCCCGGGACAGGGGTTTGTCTATGGCTACACCTTC. Residues: CASSPGQGFVYGYTF.

This clone was seen more than once but under ten times. This chain joins TRBV19 and TRBJ2-2, with 7 bases matching TRBD1. The germline gives CDR1 LNHDA, CDR2 SQIVND (reference sequence). The V gene end was trimmed by 3 bases and the J gene end by 7 bases; junction bases not matched to a gene: 8. The length of the CDR3 is 15 residues. The CDR3 sequence is CASSIGGQSSGELFF. CDR3 sequence (DNA): TGTGCCAGTAGTATTGGGGGACAGTCGAGCGGGGAGCTGTTTTTT. Full variable domain (outside the CDR3, taken from reference TRBV19 and TRBJ2-2): DGGITQSPKYLFRKEGQNVTLSCEQNLNHDAMYWYRQDPGQGLRLIYYSQIVNDFQKGDIAEGYSVSREKKESFPLTVTSAQKNPTAFYLCASSIGGQSSGELFFGEGSRLTVL.

The chain is built from TRBV5-4 and TRBJ1-1, with 8 bases fitting TRBD1. V dropped 1 base and J dropped 0; count of bases not matched to a gene: 2. CDR1 SGHNT and CDR2 YYREEE come from the germline V gene (reference sequence). CDR3 length equals 15 residues. The CDR3 spells CASSLWDRLNTEAFF. CDR3 bases: TGTGCCAGCAGCTTGTGGGACAGGTTGAACACTGAAGCTTTCTTT. Full variable domain (missing parts from reference TRBV5-4 and TRBJ1-1): ETGVTQSPTHLIKTRGQQVTLRCSSQSGHNTVSWYQQALGQGPQFIFQYYREEENGRGNFPPRFSGLQFPNYSSELNVNALELDDSALYLCASSLWDRLNTEAFFGQGTRLTVV.

This chain connects TRBV19 to TRBJ1-4; 7 bases agree with TRBD1. CDR3 length: 16 residues. V shed 7 bases and J 1 base; nucleotides not matched to a gene: 9. Germline CDR1 reads LNHDA; CDR2 reads SQIVND (reference sequence). The CDR3 sequence: CASTSQGYETNEKLFF. The CDR3 nucleotides read TGTGCCAGTACTTCACAGGGGTATGAAACTAATGAAAAACTGTTTTTT. Full variable domain (missing parts from reference TRBV19 and TRBJ1-4): DGGITQSPKYLFRKEGQNVTLSCEQNLNHDAMYWYRQDPGQGLRLIYYSQIVNDFQKGDIAEGYSVSREKKESFPLTVTSAQKNPTAFYLCASTSQGYETNEKLFFGSGTQLSVL.

The V and J genes are TRBV25-1 and TRBJ2-1, with D perhaps TRBD1 (5 bases). This CDR3 has 15 residues. Germline V gives CDR1 MGHDK, CDR2 SYGVNS. The ends were cut back, 10 bases at V and 0 bases at J, with 16 bases in the middle. The CDR3 sequence is CATTQGISSYNEQFF. In nucleotides, the CDR3 is TGTGCCACCACCCAGGGTATCAGCTCCTACAATGAGCAGTTCTTC.

This clone showed up just a few times. The J gene is TRBJ2-5, the V gene TRBV9, with D unclear. V was clipped by 0 bases and J by 5 bases, with 8 bases between them. This CDR3 is 13 amino acids long. Germline loops: CDR1 SGDLS, CDR2 YYNGEE. The chain's CDR3 is CASSVAYHETQYF. Written as DNA, the CDR3 is TGTGCCAGCAGCGTAGCATATCACGAGACCCAGTACTTC.

The chain employs TRBV7-2 and TRBJ1-5, with TRBD1 matching over 8 bases. Germline V lookup: CDR1 SGHTA, CDR2 FQGNSA. There are 15 residues in the CDR3. The ends lost 1 base at V and 6 bases at J; junction bases unmatched: 5. The CDR3 DNA is TGTGCCAGCAGCTTAGGGACAGGGTTCCGTCAGCCCCAGCATTTT. Translating gives CASSLGTGFRQPQHF.

This clone was counted between two and nine times. The rearrangement uses TRBV5-1 and TRBJ1-2; D is perhaps TRBD1 (5 bases). Germline V CDR1 and CDR2: SGHRS, YFSETQ. CDR3 size: 15 residues. V lost 4 bases and J lost 8, with 21 bases in between. The DNA for the CDR3 is TGCGCCAGCAGCCGAGAGACACCAGGGACGTGGGGCTACACCTTC. Protein: CASSRETPGTWGYTF.

Concerning this clone: This specimen includes other DNA sequences encoding the same CDR3. The chain recombines TRBV5-1 with TRBJ2-1; 8 bases agree with TRBD1. The CDR3 totals 15 residues. Per germline, CDR1 SGHRS and CDR2 YFSETQ. V lost 0 bases, J lost 7 bases, and 6 bases stayed unmatched. CDR3 residues: CASSLDGQGSNEQFF. The CDR3 nucleotides are TGCGCCAGCAGCTTGGATGGACAGGGTTCGAATGAGCAGTTCTTC.

J is TRBJ1-2 and V is TRBV2; D not certain. Trimming shortened V by 7 bases and J by 2 bases, and 11 bases separated the two germline ends. The CDR3 covers 13 residues. CDR1 is SNHLY, CDR2 FYNNEI, per germline. CDR3 sequence reads: CASILDINYGYTF. The CDR3, as DNA: TGTGCCAGCATCCTCGACATAAACTATGGCTACACCTTC.

The chain is built from TRBV30 and TRBJ1-2; D unresolved. Deletions cut 0 bases from V and 2 bases from J, with 7 bases between. Germline CDR1 is GTSNPN and CDR2 is SVGIG (reference sequence). There are 13 residues in the CDR3. CDR3 sequence reads: CAWSVSQNYGYTF. The CDR3 DNA follows: TGTGCCTGGAGTGTATCCCAGAACTATGGCTACACCTTC.

The chain employs TRBV27 and TRBJ2-7; weak D call: TRBD1 (5 bases). There are 13 residues in the CDR3. V shed 5 bases and J shed 4 bases, with 12 bases lying between them. CDR1 and CDR2 (germline): MNHEY, SMNVEV (reference sequence). The CDR3 region is CASSPTAQYEQYF. The CDR3 DNA reads TGTGCCAGCAGTCCGACAGCACAGTACGAGCAGTACTTC.

The chain has TRBV9 and TRBJ1-5; 8 nucleotides match TRBD1. Germline CDR1 is SGDLS and CDR2 is YYNGEE. With V trimmed by 2 bases and J by 7 bases, 5 bases remained unmatched. The CDR3 has 14 residues. The CDR3 is CASSVTGVGQPQHF. The CDR3 nucleotides read TGTGCCAGCAGCGTGACAGGGGTTGGGCAGCCCCAGCATTTT.

This chain links TRBV6-1 with TRBJ1-1, with 7 bases that match TRBD1. Losses at the gene ends were 4 bases for V and 8 bases for J; bases not matched to a gene: 10. Germline V CDR1 and CDR2: MNHNS, SASEGT. This CDR3 has 14 residues. The CDR3 DNA reads as TGTGCCAGCAGTGTTCGGGACAGCGGGAGGGAAGCTTTCTTT. Translating it yields CASSVRDSGREAFF.

CDR3: CSVAGANYGYTF. In nucleotides, the CDR3 is TGCAGCGTAGCAGGGGCGAACTATGGCTACACCTTC. This rearrangement joins TRBV29-1 to TRBJ1-2, with D possibly matching TRBD1 (6 bases). V gave up 6 bases and J gave up 2 bases, with 10 bases separating them. Looked up from germline, CDR1 is SQVTM and CDR2 is ANQGSEA. The CDR3 has 12 amino acids.

The chain has TRBV7-9 and TRBJ2-3, with unresolved D. Trimming left V 4 bases short and J 12 bases short, with 23 bases between. The germline V gene encodes CDR1 SEHNR and CDR2 FQNEAQ (reference sequence). The CDR3 has 15 amino acids. The CDR3: CASSYPASSQVPQYF. CDR3 coding DNA: TGTGCCAGCAGCTACCCCGCAAGCTCCCAGGTTCCTCAGTATTTT.

The chain couples TRBV4-3 to TRBJ1-4; the D gene is possibly TRBD1 (5 bases). Trimming cost V 1 base and J 8 bases, with 11 bases left between them. The CDR3 has 14 amino acids. From germline, CDR1 is LGHNA and CDR2 YSLEER. The CDR3 DNA reads TGCGCCAGCAGCCAAGCCGGGACGGACGAAAAACTGTTTTTT. Translating it yields CASSQAGTDEKLFF.

The J gene is TRBJ1-1, the V gene TRBV5-1; D might be TRBD1 (5 bases). The V end was cut by 3 bases, the J end by 4 bases, with 13 bases between. Per germline, CDR1 SGHRS and CDR2 YFSETQ. The CDR3 loop spans 14 amino acids. CDR3 nucleotide sequence: TGCGCCAGCAGCTGGAGGGGAGGGAGCACTGAAGCTTTCTTT. It is translated as CASSWRGGSTEAFF.

This clone was seen only once. The V gene is TRBV6-1, the J gene TRBJ2-3; D is unclear. Germline-derived CDR1 and CDR2 are MNHNS and SASEGT. V lost 1 base, J lost 4 bases, and 6 bases lay in between. The CDR3 extends over 13 amino acids. The CDR3 nucleotides read TGTGCCAGCAGTGAAGTGACTCCAGATACGCAGTATTTT. Residues: CASSEVTPDTQYF.

The rearrangement joins TRBV7-2 to TRBJ2-5; 7 nucleotides line up with TRBD1. The J segment lost 5 bases and the V segment lost 0 bases, leaving 3 bases of the junction unmatched. From germline, CDR1 is SGHTA and CDR2 FQGNSA. The CDR3 sequence is 14 residues long. The DNA of the CDR3 is TGTGCCAGCAGCTTAGCGGCACAGGGGGAGACCCAGTACTTC. Protein: CASSLAAQGETQYF.

The chain combines TRBV5-6 with TRBJ2-3, with 11 bases aligning to TRBD1. Trimming removed 4 bases from V and 4 bases from J; junction bases left unmatched: 8. CDR3 size: 16 residues. Germline loops: CDR1 SGHDT, CDR2 YYEEEE. CDR3 bases: TGTGCCAGCAGCACAAGTCCGGGACAGGGGGCAGATACGCAGTATTTT. Translated: CASSTSPGQGADTQYF.

This chain joins TRBV18 and TRBJ1-1; no definite D call. The CDR3 is made up of 13 amino acids. The ends were cut back, 3 bases at V and 1 base at J, with 6 bases in the middle. Germline V gene sequence: CDR1 KGHSH, CDR2 LQKENI. CDR3 sequence: CASSPQKNTEAFF. As DNA, the CDR3 is TGTGCCAGCTCACCGCAGAAGAACACTGAAGCTTTCTTT.

This sequence joins TRBV6-1 and TRBJ2-7; possible D gene TRBD1, 6 bases. This CDR3 has 14 amino acids. Per germline, CDR1 MNHNS and CDR2 SASEGT. V was trimmed by 7 bases and J by 2 bases, leaving 15 bases between them. The CDR3 sequence is CASKPRQETYEQYF. CDR3 in DNA: TGTGCCAGCAAGCCCCGACAGGAAACCTACGAGCAGTACTTC.

This clone was counted a few times. The chain couples TRBV19 to TRBJ1-1, with 8 bases aligning to TRBD1. V lost 7 bases to trimming and J lost 10 bases; unmatched junction nucleotides: 5. Germline V gene sequence: CDR1 LNHDA, CDR2 SQIVND (reference sequence). The CDR3 consists of 11 residues. CDR3 sequence: CASKTGAGAFF. CDR3 in DNA: TGTGCCAGTAAGACAGGGGCGGGAGCTTTCTTT.

The J gene is TRBJ2-7, the V gene TRBV5-5; possible D gene TRBD2, 6 bases. V lost 4 bases, J lost 0 bases, and 14 bases lay in between. The CDR3 runs to 15 residues. The germline V gene has CDR1 SGHKS and CDR2 YYEKEE (reference sequence). The CDR3 nucleotides read TGTGCCAGCAGCATCCGGGACTTAAGCTCCTACGAGCAGTACTTC. This gives the protein CASSIRDLSSYEQYF. Together with reference TRBV5-5 and TRBJ2-7, the CDR3 gives the full variable domain: DAGVTQSPTHLIKTRGQQVTLRCSPISGHKSVSWYQQVLGQGPQFIFQYYEKEERGRGNFPDRFSARQFPNYSSELNVNALLLGDSALYLCASSIRDLSSYEQYFGPGTRLTVT.